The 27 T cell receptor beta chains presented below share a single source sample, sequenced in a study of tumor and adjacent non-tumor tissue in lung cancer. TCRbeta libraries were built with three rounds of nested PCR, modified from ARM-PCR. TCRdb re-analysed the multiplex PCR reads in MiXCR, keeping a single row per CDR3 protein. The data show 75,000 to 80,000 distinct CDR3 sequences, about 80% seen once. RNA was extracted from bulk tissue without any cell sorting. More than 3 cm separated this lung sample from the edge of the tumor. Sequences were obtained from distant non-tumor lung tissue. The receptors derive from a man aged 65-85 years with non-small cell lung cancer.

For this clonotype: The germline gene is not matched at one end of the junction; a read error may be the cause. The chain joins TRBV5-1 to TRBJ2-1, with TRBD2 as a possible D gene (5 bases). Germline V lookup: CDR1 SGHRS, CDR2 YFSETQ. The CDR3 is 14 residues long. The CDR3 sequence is CAGSLLWWRNEQFF. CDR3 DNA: TGCGCCGGCAGCTTGCTGTGGTGGAGGAATGAGCAGTTCTTC.

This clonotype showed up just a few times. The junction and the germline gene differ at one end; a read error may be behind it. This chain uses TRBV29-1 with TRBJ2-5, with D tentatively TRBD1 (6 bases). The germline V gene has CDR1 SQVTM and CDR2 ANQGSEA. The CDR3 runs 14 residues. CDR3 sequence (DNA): TGCAGCGTAAGGGGGTTCGGGGTAGAAGAGACCCAGTGCTTC. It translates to CSVRGFGVEETQCF.

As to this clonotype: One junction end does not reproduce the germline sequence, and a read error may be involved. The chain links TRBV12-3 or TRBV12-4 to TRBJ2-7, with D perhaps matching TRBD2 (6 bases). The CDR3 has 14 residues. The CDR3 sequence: CASKFGGSLYEQYF. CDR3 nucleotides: TGTGCCAGCAAATTTGGGGGGTCTCTCTACGAGCAGTACTTT.

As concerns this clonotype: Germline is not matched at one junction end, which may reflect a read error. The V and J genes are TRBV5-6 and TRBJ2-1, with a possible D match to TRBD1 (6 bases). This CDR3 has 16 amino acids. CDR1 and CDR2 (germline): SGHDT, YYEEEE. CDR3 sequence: CASSFSRGSSYNEQFF. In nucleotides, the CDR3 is TGTGCCAGCAGTTTCAGTAGGGGGAGCTCCTACAATGAGCAATTCTTC.

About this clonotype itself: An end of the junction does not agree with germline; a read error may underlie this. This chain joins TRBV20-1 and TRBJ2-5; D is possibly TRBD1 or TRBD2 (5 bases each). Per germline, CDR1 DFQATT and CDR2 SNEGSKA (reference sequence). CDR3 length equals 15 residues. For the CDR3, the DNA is TGCAGTGTTAGAGATCGGGCGGGCAAGGGGGAGACCCAGTACTTC. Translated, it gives CSVRDRAGKGETQYF.

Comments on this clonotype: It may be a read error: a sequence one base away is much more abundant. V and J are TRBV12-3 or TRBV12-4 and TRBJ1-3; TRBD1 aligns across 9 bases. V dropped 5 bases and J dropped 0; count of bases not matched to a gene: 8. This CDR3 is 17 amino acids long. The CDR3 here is CASSPQTGGISGNTIYF. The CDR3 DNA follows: TGTGCCAGCAGTCCCCAGACAGGGGGAATCTCTGGAAACACCATATATTTT.

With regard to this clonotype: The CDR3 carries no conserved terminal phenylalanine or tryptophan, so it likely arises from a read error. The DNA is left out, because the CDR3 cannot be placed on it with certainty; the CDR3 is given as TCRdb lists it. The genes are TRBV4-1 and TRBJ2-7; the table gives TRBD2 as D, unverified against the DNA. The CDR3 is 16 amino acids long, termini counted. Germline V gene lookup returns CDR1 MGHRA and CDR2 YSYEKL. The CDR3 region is CANSRTLAGEGDERYL.

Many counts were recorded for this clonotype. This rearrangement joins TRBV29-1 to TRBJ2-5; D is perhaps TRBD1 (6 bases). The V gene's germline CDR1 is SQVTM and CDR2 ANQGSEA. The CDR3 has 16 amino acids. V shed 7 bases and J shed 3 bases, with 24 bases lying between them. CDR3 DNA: TGCAGCGCCAAGACCTACCTCCAGACAGGTAAAGAGACCCAGTACTTC. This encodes CSAKTYLQTGKETQYF.

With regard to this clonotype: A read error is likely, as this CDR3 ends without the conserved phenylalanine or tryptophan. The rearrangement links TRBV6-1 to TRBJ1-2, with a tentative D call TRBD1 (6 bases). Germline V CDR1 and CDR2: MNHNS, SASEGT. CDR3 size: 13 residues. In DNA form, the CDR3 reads TGTGTCAGCAGTTCCGGGTCAGGGGATGGCTACACCTAC. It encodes CVSSSGSGDGYTY.

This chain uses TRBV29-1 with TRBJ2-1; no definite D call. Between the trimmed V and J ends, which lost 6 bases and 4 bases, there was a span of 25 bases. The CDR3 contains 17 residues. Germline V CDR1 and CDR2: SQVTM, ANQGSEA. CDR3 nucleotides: TGCAGCGTGCAAAACTTAAAGCGACATAGCTCTTACAATGAGCAGTTCTTC. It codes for CSVQNLKRHSSYNEQFF.

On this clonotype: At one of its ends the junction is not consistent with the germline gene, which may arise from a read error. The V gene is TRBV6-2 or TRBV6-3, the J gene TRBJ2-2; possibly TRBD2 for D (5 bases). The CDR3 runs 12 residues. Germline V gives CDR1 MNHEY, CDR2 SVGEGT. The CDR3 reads CASGTNSGELLF. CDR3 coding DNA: TGTGCCAGCGGTACCAACTCCGGGGAGCTGTTGTTT.

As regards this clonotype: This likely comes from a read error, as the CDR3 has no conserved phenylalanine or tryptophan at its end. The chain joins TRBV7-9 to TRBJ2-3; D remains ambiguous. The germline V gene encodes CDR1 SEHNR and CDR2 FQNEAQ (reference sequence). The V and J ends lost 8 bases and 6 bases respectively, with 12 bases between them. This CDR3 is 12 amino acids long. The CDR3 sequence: CASGSPRDTQYL. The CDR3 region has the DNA TGTGCCAGCGGCTCCCCTCGTGATACGCAGTATCTT.

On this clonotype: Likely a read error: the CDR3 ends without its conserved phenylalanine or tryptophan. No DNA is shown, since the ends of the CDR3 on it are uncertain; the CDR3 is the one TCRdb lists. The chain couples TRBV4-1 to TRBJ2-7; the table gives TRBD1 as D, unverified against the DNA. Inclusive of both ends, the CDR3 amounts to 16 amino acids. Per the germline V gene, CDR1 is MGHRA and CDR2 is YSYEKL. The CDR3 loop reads CASRRTLEGEGDELYL.

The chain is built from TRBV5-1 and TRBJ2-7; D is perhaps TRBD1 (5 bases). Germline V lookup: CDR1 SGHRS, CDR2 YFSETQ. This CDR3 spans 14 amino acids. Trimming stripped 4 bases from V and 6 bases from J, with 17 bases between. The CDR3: CASSPTREGVEQYF. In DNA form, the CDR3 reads TGCGCCAGCAGCCCGACCCGAGAAGGGGTCGAGCAGTACTTC.

The CDR3 is CASRSQGFSDTWYF. Written as DNA, the CDR3 is TGTGCCAGCAGGTCACAGGGGTTCTCAGATACGTGGTATTTT. V is TRBV11-2 and J is TRBJ2-3, with 7 bases fitting TRBD1. Germline-derived CDR1 and CDR2 are SGHAT and FQNNGV. The CDR3 is 14 amino acids. V shed 6 bases and J 14 bases; nucleotides not matched to a gene: 17.

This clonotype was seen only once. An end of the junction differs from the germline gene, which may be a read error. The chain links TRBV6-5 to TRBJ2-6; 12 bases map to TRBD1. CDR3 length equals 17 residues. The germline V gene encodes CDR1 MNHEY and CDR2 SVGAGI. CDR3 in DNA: TGTGCCAGCAGTTCCGGGACAGGGGGCTCTGGTGTCAACATCCTGACTTTC. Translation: CASSSGTGGSGVNILTF.

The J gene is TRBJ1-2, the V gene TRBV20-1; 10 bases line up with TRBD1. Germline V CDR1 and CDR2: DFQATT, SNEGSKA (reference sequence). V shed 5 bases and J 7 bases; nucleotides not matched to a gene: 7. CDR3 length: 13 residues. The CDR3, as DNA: TGCAGTGCTGAGACAGGGGGCAGTTCTGGCTACACCTTC. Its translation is CSAETGGSSGYTF.

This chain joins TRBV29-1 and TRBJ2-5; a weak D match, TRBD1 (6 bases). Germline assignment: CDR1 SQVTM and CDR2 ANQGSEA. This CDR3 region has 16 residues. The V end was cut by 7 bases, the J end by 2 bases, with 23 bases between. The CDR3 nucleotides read TGCAGCGCCAGGCCCTCTCTCCAGACAGGTCAAGAGACCCAGTACTTC. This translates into CSARPSLQTGQETQYF.

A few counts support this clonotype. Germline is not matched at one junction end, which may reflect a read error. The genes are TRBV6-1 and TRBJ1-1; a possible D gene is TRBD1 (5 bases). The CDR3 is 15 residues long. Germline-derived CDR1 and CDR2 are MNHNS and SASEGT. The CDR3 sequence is CASSERGRVNTEAFF. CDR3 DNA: TGTGCCAGCAGTGAGAGGGGCAGGGTTAACACTGAGGCTTTCTTT.

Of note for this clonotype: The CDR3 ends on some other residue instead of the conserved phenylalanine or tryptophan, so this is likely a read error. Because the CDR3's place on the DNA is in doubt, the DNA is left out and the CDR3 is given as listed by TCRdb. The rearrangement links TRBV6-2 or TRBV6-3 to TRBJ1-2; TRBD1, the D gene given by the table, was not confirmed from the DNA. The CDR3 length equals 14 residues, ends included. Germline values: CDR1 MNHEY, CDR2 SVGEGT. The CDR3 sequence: CASSTDMTNYGYTL.

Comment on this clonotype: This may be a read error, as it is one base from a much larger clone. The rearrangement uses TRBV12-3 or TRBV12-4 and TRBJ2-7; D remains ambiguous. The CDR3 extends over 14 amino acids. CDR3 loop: CVSSFSADSYEQYF. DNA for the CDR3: TGTGTCAGCAGTTTTTCTGCGGACTCCTACGAGCAGTACTTC.

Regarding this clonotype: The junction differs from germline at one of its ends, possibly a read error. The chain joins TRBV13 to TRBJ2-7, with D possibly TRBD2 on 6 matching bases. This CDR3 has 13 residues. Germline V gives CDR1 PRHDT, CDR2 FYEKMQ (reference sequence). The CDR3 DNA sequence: TGTGCAAGCAGCTCAACCACGGGGGAAGAGCAGTACTTC. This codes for CASSSTTGEEQYF.

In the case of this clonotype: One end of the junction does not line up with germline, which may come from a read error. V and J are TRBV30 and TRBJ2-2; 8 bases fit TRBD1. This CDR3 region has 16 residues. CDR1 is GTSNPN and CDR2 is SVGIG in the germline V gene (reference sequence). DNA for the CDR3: TGTGCCTGTGGAAGGACAGGGTCGAGAGGGACCGGGGAGCTATTTTTT. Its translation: CACGRTGSRGTGELFF.

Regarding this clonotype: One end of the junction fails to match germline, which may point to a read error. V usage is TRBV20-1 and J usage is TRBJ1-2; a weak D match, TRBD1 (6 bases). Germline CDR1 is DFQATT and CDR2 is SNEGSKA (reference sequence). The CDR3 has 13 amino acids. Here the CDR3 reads CSAKTGGSHGYTF. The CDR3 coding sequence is TGCAGTGCCAAGACAGGAGGGTCGCATGGCTACACCTTT.

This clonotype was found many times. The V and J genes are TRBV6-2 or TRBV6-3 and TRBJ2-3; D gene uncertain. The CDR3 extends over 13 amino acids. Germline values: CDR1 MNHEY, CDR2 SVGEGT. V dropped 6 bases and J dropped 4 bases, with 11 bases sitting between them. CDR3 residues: CASRLGGADTQYF. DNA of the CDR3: TGTGCCAGCAGGCTCGGTGGGGCAGATACGCAGTATTTT.

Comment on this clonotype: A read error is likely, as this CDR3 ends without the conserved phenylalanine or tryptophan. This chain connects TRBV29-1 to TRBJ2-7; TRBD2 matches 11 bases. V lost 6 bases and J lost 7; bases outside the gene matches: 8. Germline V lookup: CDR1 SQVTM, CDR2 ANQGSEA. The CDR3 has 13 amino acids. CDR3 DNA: TGCAGCGTAGGGACTAGCGGAGCCGGGGAGCAGTACTCC. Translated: CSVGTSGAGEQYS.

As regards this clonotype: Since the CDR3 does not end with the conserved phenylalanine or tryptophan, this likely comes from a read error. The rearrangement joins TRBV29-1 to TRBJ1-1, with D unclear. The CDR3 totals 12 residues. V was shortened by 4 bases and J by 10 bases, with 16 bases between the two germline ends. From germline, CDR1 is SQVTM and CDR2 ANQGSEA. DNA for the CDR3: TGCAGCGTTGTGGCGGAGAGGCCTGTAGCTTTCGTA. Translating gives CSVVAERPVAFV.